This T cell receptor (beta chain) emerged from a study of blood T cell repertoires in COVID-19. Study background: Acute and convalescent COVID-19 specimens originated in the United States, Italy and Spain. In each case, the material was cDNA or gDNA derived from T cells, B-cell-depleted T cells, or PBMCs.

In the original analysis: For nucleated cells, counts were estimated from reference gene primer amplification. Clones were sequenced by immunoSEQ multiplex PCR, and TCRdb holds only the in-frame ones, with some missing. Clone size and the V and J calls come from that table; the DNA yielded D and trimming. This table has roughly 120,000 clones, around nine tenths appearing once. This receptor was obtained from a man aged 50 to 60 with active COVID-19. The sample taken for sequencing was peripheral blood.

CDR3 residues: CASSPGTSNTEAFF. In DNA, the CDR3 is TGTGCCAGCTCACCCGGGACATCGAACACTGAAGCTTTCTTT. V gene TRBV18 combines with J gene TRBJ1-1; TRBD1 might be the D (6 bases). Germline V gene sequence: CDR1 KGHSH, CDR2 LQKENI. V shed 3 bases and J shed 1 base, with 9 bases lying between them. The CDR3 spans 14 residues.